This TCR beta chain stems from a study of breast tumors, draining lymph nodes, adjacent tissues. Whole-study findings and limits: Findings are consistent with lymph node origin and intratumoral expansion of most tumor T cells. Compared with basal-like, luminal-like tumors shared significantly more repertoire with nontumor tissue. That most tumor T cells come from lymph nodes remained unproven. Tumor TCR diversity was below lymph nodes but above nontumor tissue.

The CDR3 has 15 residues. Germline lookup yields CDR1 LNHDA and CDR2 SQIVND (reference sequence). The V and J ends lost 1 base and 4 bases, in that order; junction bases with no gene match: 6. This clonotype was counted ten times or more. Antigen unknown. TCRdb reanalysed the multiplex PCR reads using MiXCR and keeps one entry per CDR3 protein. This table has about 25,000 distinct CDR3 sequences, approximately 20% appearing once. V usage is TRBV19 and J usage is TRBJ2-5, with TRBD1 identical over 7 bases. The sequence came from a female donor with breast cancer. Some clones in this sample may be carry-over from other donors' samples. Specimen: breast tumor tissue. The CDR3 bases are TGTGCCAGTAGTATAGGATCAGGGGGATCAGAGACCCAGTACTTC. Protein sequence: CASSIGSGGSETQYF. Variable domain in full (rest from reference TRBV19 and TRBJ2-5): DGGITQSPKYLFRKEGQNVTLSCEQNLNHDAMYWYRQDPGQGLRLIYYSQIVNDFQKGDIAEGYSVSREKKESFPLTVTSAQKNPTAFYLCASSIGSGGSETQYFGPGTRLLVL.